Presented here are 5 T cell receptor beta chains from one specimen sequenced in a study of T cells after yellow fever vaccination. TCRdb processed the 5' RACE reads anew with MiXCR; each CDR3 protein has one entry. The sample has 60,000 to 85,000 distinct CDR3 sequences, around 6.9% seen once; the top ten hold about 33%. The material was CD8+ T cells sorted from PBMCs, obtained around 5 days after the first yellow fever vaccination. These receptors originate from a man aged 18 to 30 who received the YFV17D yellow fever vaccine.

This clonotype was detected only a few times. CDR3 DNA sequence: TGTGCCAGCAGTTTTAGGGGACACACGATAGCGGGGGGACTCCCAGATACGCAGTATTTT. Translating it yields CASSFRGHTIAGGLPDTQYF. The V and J genes are TRBV27 and TRBJ2-3, with 10 bases lining up with TRBD2. The CDR3 consists of 20 residues. Germline loops: CDR1 MNHEY, CDR2 SMNVEV (reference sequence). The J segment lost 4 bases and the V segment lost 3 bases, leaving 19 bases of the junction unmatched.

This clonotype was detected many times. V usage is TRBV24-1 and J usage is TRBJ1-2; no reliable D call. V lost 1 base and J 4 bases, leaving 9 bases between the germline ends. This CDR3 region has 14 residues. The V gene's germline CDR1 is KGHDR and CDR2 SFDVKD. This CDR3 is CATSDFWGGYGYTF. The CDR3 coding sequence is TGTGCCACCAGTGATTTCTGGGGTGGCTATGGCTACACCTTC.

The CDR3 nucleotides read TGTGCCAGCAGCCAAGAGGGGGACAGCCTCACAGATACGCAGTATTTT. Protein product: CASSQEGDSLTDTQYF. The V gene is TRBV3-1, the J gene TRBJ2-3; TRBD1 aligns across 7 bases. This CDR3 comprises 16 residues. Germline V lookup: CDR1 LGHDT, CDR2 YNNKEL (reference sequence). The V and J ends lost 0 bases and 2 bases, in that order; junction bases with no gene match: 5.

This clonotype was found a few times. The chain carries TRBV9 and TRBJ2-1; TRBD2 matches 11 bases. The CDR3 is 17 amino acids. V shed 4 bases and J 2 bases; nucleotides not matched to a gene: 8. Germline loops: CDR1 SGDLS, CDR2 YYNGEE. The CDR3 DNA is TGTGCCAGCAGCCAAACTTTTAGCGGGGGGGCCTACAATGAGCAGTTCTTC. Translation gives CASSQTFSGGAYNEQFF.

This clonotype was seen repeatedly, ten times or more. The J gene is TRBJ2-7, the V gene TRBV29-1; 9 bases align to TRBD1. The V gene's germline CDR1 is SQVTM and CDR2 ANQGSEA. This CDR3 region has 13 residues. J gave up 7 bases and V 6 bases, and 10 bases lay outside the gene matches. The CDR3 loop is CSVIPGQGREQYF. The DNA of the CDR3 is TGCAGCGTGATACCGGGACAGGGCAGAGAGCAGTACTTC.